What follows are 14 T cell receptor beta chains derived from one specimen sequenced in a study of cytomegalovirus exposure and HLA in healthy donors. Researchers ran the PCR with 60 Vbeta and 13 Jbeta primers. Method: immunoSEQ multiplex PCR; TCRdb's copy keeps in-frame clones and lacks some. In all, the sample yields about 140,000 clones. The source material was PBMCs. Source of these receptors: a young woman in good health and CMV-seronegative.

The J gene is TRBJ1-2, the V gene TRBV5-4; 9 bases align to TRBD1. The germline CDR1 and CDR2 sequences are SGHNT and YYREEE (reference sequence). J gave up 5 bases and V 5 bases, and 4 bases lay outside the gene matches. The CDR3 spans 13 residues. Here the CDR3 DNA reads TGTGCCAGCAGGGGACAGGGTGGTTATGGCTACACCTTC. Protein sequence: CASRGQGGYGYTF.

The chain employs TRBV19 and TRBJ2-1; 8 bases are shared with TRBD2. Germline lookup yields CDR1 LNHDA and CDR2 SQIVND (reference sequence). The V segment lost 3 bases and the J segment 3 bases; nucleotides outside the gene matches: 4. The CDR3 extends over 15 amino acids. The chain's CDR3 is CASSMIAGLYNEQFF. CDR3 nucleotide sequence: TGTGCCAGTAGTATGATAGCGGGACTCTACAATGAGCAGTTCTTC.

The rearrangement uses TRBV5-4 and TRBJ2-3, with D possibly TRBD2 on 5 matching bases. Germline CDR1 is SGHNT and CDR2 is YYREEE (reference sequence). This CDR3 comprises 16 residues. V was cut by 4 bases and J by 5 bases, with 20 bases left in between. CDR3 amino acids: CASSALRGESGDTQYF. CDR3 nucleotide sequence: TGTGCCAGCAGCGCCCTCCGGGGAGAGTCGGGAGATACGCAGTATTTT. Full variable domain (remainder filled in from reference TRBV5-4 and TRBJ2-3): ETGVTQSPTHLIKTRGQQVTLRCSSQSGHNTVSWYQQALGQGPQFIFQYYREEENGRGNFPPRFSGLQFPNYSSELNVNALELDDSALYLCASSALRGESGDTQYFGPGTRLTVL.

This rearrangement joins TRBV15 to TRBJ1-2; D may be TRBD1 (5 bases). The V and J ends lost 0 bases and 4 bases respectively, with 12 bases between them. The CDR3 is 15 residues long. Germline V gene data show CDR1 as LNHNV and CDR2 as YYDKDF (reference sequence). Here the CDR3 DNA reads TGTGCCACCAGCAGAGAGAGAGACAGTTTCTATGGCTACACCTTC. This encodes CATSRERDSFYGYTF.

The J gene is TRBJ2-3, the V gene TRBV15; 10 bases agree with TRBD2. The length of the CDR3 is 16 residues. CDR1 LNHNV and CDR2 YYDKDF come from the germline V gene (reference sequence). The trim removed 6 bases at V and 2 bases at J, leaving 8 bases unmatched. In nucleotides, the CDR3 is TGTGCCACCAGTCAGAGGCTAGCGGGGGCCACAGATACGCAGTATTTT. It yields the protein CATSQRLAGATDTQYF.

The chain has TRBV19 and TRBJ2-5; maybe TRBD2 (5 bases). This CDR3 spans 18 amino acids. Germline lookup yields CDR1 LNHDA and CDR2 SQIVND (reference sequence). Trimming took 6 bases from V and 2 from J, leaving 25 bases between them. CDR3 in DNA: TGTGCCAGTAGCAGAGGAGAGGGTTTAATTGGCGGACAAGAGACCCAGTACTTC. This sequence encodes CASSRGEGLIGGQETQYF. The full variable domain, completed using reference TRBV19 and TRBJ2-5, is DGGITQSPKYLFRKEGQNVTLSCEQNLNHDAMYWYRQDPGQGLRLIYYSQIVNDFQKGDIAEGYSVSREKKESFPLTVTSAQKNPTAFYLCASSRGEGLIGGQETQYFGPGTRLLVL.

J is TRBJ1-2 and V is TRBV2, with 10 bases fitting TRBD1. This CDR3 contains 15 residues. Per germline, CDR1 SNHLY and CDR2 FYNNEI. Germline trimming cut 6 bases from V and 2 bases from J; bases unmatched to any gene: 6. This CDR3 is CASSARDRGNYGYTF. In DNA form, the CDR3 reads TGTGCCAGCAGCGCCCGGGACAGGGGAAACTATGGCTACACCTTC.

The CDR3 reads CASSLSGHVDEKLFF. CDR3 DNA: TGTGCCAGCAGTTTATCTGGACATGTTGATGAAAAACTGTTTTTT. V gene TRBV27 combines with J gene TRBJ1-4; perhaps TRBD1 as D (5 bases). CDR3 length: 15 amino acids. Per germline, CDR1 MNHEY and CDR2 SMNVEV (reference sequence). V lost 0 bases and J lost 6, with 11 bases in between.

The genes are TRBV15 and TRBJ2-3; no firm D call. The CDR3 length is 14 residues. The ends were cut back, 0 bases at V and 4 bases at J, with 8 bases in the middle. The germline V gene encodes CDR1 LNHNV and CDR2 YYDKDF (reference sequence). The CDR3 nucleotides are TGTGCCACCAGCAGAGATGTGGCTTCAGATACGCAGTATTTT. Protein: CATSRDVASDTQYF.

This chain connects TRBV5-1 to TRBJ2-7, with D tentatively TRBD2 (5 bases). Per the germline V gene, CDR1 is SGHRS and CDR2 is YFSETQ. This CDR3 has 14 residues. Trimming removed 0 bases from V and 0 bases from J, with 7 bases in between. The CDR3 region is CASSLGGFSYEQYF. The DNA of the CDR3 is TGCGCCAGCAGCTTGGGAGGGTTCTCCTACGAGCAGTACTTC.

J is TRBJ2-7 and V is TRBV7-2; 7 positions match TRBD1. CDR1 is SGHTA and CDR2 is FQGNSA in the germline V gene. With 0 bases clipped from V and 6 bases from J, the junction kept 5 bases outside the gene matches. The CDR3 covers 14 residues. The chain's CDR3 is CASSLATGSAEQYV. The CDR3 coding sequence is TGTGCCAGCAGCTTAGCGACAGGGAGCGCCGAGCAGTACGTC.

The chain combines TRBV30 with TRBJ1-2; tentatively, D is TRBD1 (6 bases). Germline CDR1 and CDR2: GTSNPN and SVGIG (reference sequence). V lost 3 bases and J lost 4, with 12 bases in between. This CDR3 region has 13 residues. The CDR3 DNA is TGTGCCTGGAGCTCAGGGGTGGGCTATGGCTACACCTTC. Protein: CAWSSGVGYGYTF.

For the CDR3, the DNA is TGTGCCTGGTCCCGGGACAGGGGGCCGTCCTATGGCTACACCTTC. It specifies CAWSRDRGPSYGYTF. This rearrangement joins TRBV30 to TRBJ1-2; 12 positions agree with TRBD1. CDR1 and CDR2 (germline): GTSNPN, SVGIG (reference sequence). The CDR3 extends over 15 amino acids. Trimming removed 5 bases from V and 4 bases from J; junction bases left unmatched: 8.

The V call is TRBV19, the J call TRBJ2-7; 7 nucleotides line up with TRBD1. The CDR3 is made up of 13 amino acids. CDR1 and CDR2 (germline): LNHDA, SQIVND (reference sequence). Losses at the gene ends were 4 bases for V and 3 bases for J; bases not matched to a gene: 3. The CDR3 is CASSKAGGYEQYV. The CDR3 DNA is TGTGCCAGTAGTAAGGCAGGGGGCTACGAGCAGTACGTC.